This TCR beta chain was captured by sequencing in a study of T cells in localized non-small cell lung cancer (dated by TCRdb to about 2020). In terms of the full investigation: T cell repertoires of 236 early-stage NSCLC patients were analyzed, with tumors being compared against uninvolved tumor-adjacent lungs. All 240 or so NSCLC patients in the cohort were treatment-naive and had localized lung tumors that were resected. NSCLC patients had a mean age of approximately 70 years, and 129 were male and some 98 female.

At diagnosis, tumor, uninvolved tumor-adjacent lung and peripheral blood were collected and then preserved as a mix of FFPE and fresh-frozen material. Blood samples were analyzed as peripheral blood mononuclear cells for TCR repertoire profiling. From the germline V gene, CDR1 is ENHRY and CDR2 is SYGVKD. The junction shows trimming of 0 bases on V and 0 bases on J, and the gene matches do not reach 2 bases of it. Measured from the cysteine to the phenylalanine, the CDR3 is 16 residues long. The read is trimmed to its CDR3 DNA, 48 bases read in frame from base 1. As concerns this clone: This receptor's antigen is unknown. Per-nucleotide qualities are absent, and no much larger clonotype sits a single base away.

The immunoSEQ Assay was used to sequence TCR beta CDR3 regions from DNA. The source study handled its data this way. T cell density was computed as TCR beta template counts normalized to usable DNA estimated by amplifying housekeeping genes. Richness was estimated with the preseqR package, extrapolating to 400,000 templates for PBMC samples and 120,000 templates for tissue samples. Clonality was defined as one minus Pielou's evenness. Differential abundance testing on productive amino-acid clonotypes, with a minimum total count of 5 and an alpha of 0.1, was used to identify tissue-enriched TCRs. The Jaccard Index and the Morisita Overlap Index were used to measure repertoire overlap between compartments. GLIPH grouped TCR beta CDR3s together with public tetramer-defined viral CDR3s, and a viral motif had to include at least three viral sequences and also show V-gene enrichment. TCRdb carries this immuneACCESS record with in-frame sequences only. Its versions omit some clonotypes, under half of them owing to an unresolved V gene in the studies checked, with the rest unexplained. V and J calls and clone size come straight from that table; D and trimming were deduced from the DNA. The sample table contains about 40,000 clones; only one count was recorded for about 88% of them. Together, the top ten hold 3% to 4.5% of the sample.

Study-wide findings and limitations: Uninvolved tumor-adjacent lung showed the highest T cell clonality, higher than tumor, which suggests more focused antigenic responses in the uninvolved tumor-adjacent lung. Because multi-region tumor sequencing was not performed, intratumor heterogeneity could not be ruled out. Because the study design was exploratory, TCR variables were selected using unadjusted p-values without false-discovery rate correction. Of the top 100 tumor clones, a median of 57 were detected in paired uninvolved adjacent lung; about 28 were also among that lung's top 100. Longer overall survival was associated with higher T cell density in blood, whereas shorter survival was associated with higher clonality in adjacent lung.

The clonotype was recovered from a man aged 18 to 50 with stage I lung adenocarcinoma. The material was peripheral blood, obtained before any cancer treatment. This chain is built from TRBV10-3 and TRBJ1-5; TRBD1 aligns with 7 central bases. This receptor carries the CDR3 CAISESGTDSNQPQHF. The bases are TGTGCCATCAGTGAGTCGGGGACAGATAGCAATCAGCCCCAGCATTTT.